This T cell receptor (beta chain) appears in the sequencing data of a study of T cell repertoires in cytomegalovirus infection. Whole-study findings and limits: Of the TCR beta families, the public ones yielded a cumulative frequency that identified carriers of CMV plus the relevant HLA.

TCRdb itself ran the reads through MiXCR, one entry per CDR3 protein. The sample has around 550,000 distinct CDR3 sequences; roughly 29% are singletons. This clonotype was recorded a few times. Its target is unknown. Trimming removed 6 bases from V and 9 bases from J, with 9 bases in between. In germline, CDR1 is MDHEN, CDR2 SYDVKM. The CDR3 extends over 11 amino acids. J is TRBJ2-1 and V is TRBV28; no firm D call. The specimen was PBMCs. This TCR came from a human donor in good health (CMV status not recorded). Some clones in this sample may be carry-over from other donors' samples. The CDR3 loop is CASSYRVEQFF. The DNA of the CDR3 is TGTGCCAGCAGCTACCGGGTTGAGCAGTTCTTC.